Below are 12 T cell receptor beta chains sequenced from a single sample in a study of T cell responses to AZD1222 COVID-19 vaccine. The protocol was immunoSEQ multiplex PCR, while the TCRdb copy is restricted to in-frame clones and leaves out a portion. The repertoire consists of 80,000 to 95,000 clones, with 90% occurring once and the leading ten covering approximately 5%. Specimen: peripheral blood, collected 28 days after the second AZD1222 dose. The source of these receptors is an adult who received the AZD1222 COVID-19 vaccine.

The rearrangement joins TRBV5-4 to TRBJ1-1, with D maybe TRBD1 (5 bases). Trimming cost V 0 bases and J 4 bases, with 10 bases left between them. The CDR3 contains 14 residues. CDR1 and CDR2 (germline): SGHNT, YYREEE (reference sequence). The CDR3 DNA reads TGTGCCAGCAGCTTGGGTTGGGGGGGCACTGAAGCTTTCTTT. It translates to CASSLGWGGTEAFF.

The chain employs TRBV10-3 and TRBJ1-1, with D hard to call. The V gene's germline CDR1 is ENHRY and CDR2 SYGVKD. The CDR3 has 14 residues. V dropped 1 base and J dropped 1 base, with 7 bases sitting between them. For the CDR3, the DNA is TGTGCCATCAGTGAGTTTGGTGGGAACACTGAAGCTTTCTTT. This sequence encodes CAISEFGGNTEAFF.

The rearrangement links TRBV19 to TRBJ2-7; 8 positions match TRBD1. Trimming cost V 4 bases and J 3 bases; bases outside gene matches: 5. The germline gives CDR1 LNHDA, CDR2 SQIVND (reference sequence). The CDR3 runs to 14 residues. The CDR3 loop is CASSNPGTGYEQYF. Here the CDR3 DNA reads TGTGCCAGTAGTAATCCCGGGACAGGCTACGAGCAGTACTTC.

V gene TRBV3-1 (or the pseudogene TRBV3-2) combines with J gene TRBJ1-1; the D is unclear. The CDR3 has 13 residues. V gave up 7 bases and J gave up 3 bases, with 12 bases separating them. Germline assignment: CDR1 LGHDT and CDR2 YNNKEL (reference sequence). CDR3 DNA sequence: TGTGCCAGCAAGATAGCGTCGGACACTGAAGCTTTCTTT. Amino acids: CASKIASDTEAFF.

CDR3 sequence (DNA): TGTGCCAGCAGAGATGAACGCTCTGGGGCCAACGTCCTGACTTTC. Residues: CASRDERSGANVLTF. The rearrangement joins TRBV6-5 to TRBJ2-6; D is undetermined. The CDR3 spans 15 residues. The germline V gene has CDR1 MNHEY and CDR2 SVGAGI. Trimming shortened V by 6 bases and J by 0 bases, and 9 bases separated the two germline ends.

This clone was seen only a few times. The chain links TRBV6-6 to TRBJ2-7; 9 bases agree with TRBD1. This CDR3 has 16 residues. Germline loops: CDR1 MNHNY, CDR2 SVGAGI (reference sequence). V lost 3 bases and J lost 1; bases outside the gene matches: 7. The CDR3 reads CASSYLKGTGSYEQYF. The DNA for the CDR3 is TGTGCCAGCAGTTATCTTAAGGGGACAGGGTCCTACGAGCAGTACTTC.

This clone was recorded only once. The chain carries TRBV6-5 and TRBJ2-5; 7 nucleotides agree with TRBD1. Germline CDR1 is MNHEY and CDR2 is SVGAGI. This CDR3 comprises 15 residues. V dropped 5 bases and J dropped 4; count of bases not matched to a gene: 10. This CDR3 is CASSPRQGKGETQYF. The CDR3 nucleotides read TGTGCCAGCAGTCCCAGACAGGGCAAAGGAGAGACCCAGTACTTC.

This rearrangement joins TRBV5-1 to TRBJ2-7, with D possibly being TRBD1 (5 bases). V gave up 3 bases and J gave up 2 bases, with 9 bases separating them. The CDR3 extends over 13 amino acids. Germline CDR1 and CDR2: SGHRS and YFSETQ. Written as DNA, the CDR3 is TGCGCCAGCAGCTATCCAGGGACCTACGAGCAGTACTTC. The encoded protein is CASSYPGTYEQYF.

The genes are TRBV5-4 and TRBJ2-5; 15 bases are shared with TRBD2. The CDR3 runs 16 residues. J was trimmed by 4 bases and V by 3 bases; bases with no gene match: 4. Germline V gives CDR1 SGHNT, CDR2 YYREEE (reference sequence). This CDR3 is CASSSGLAGGRETQYF. In DNA form, the CDR3 reads TGTGCCAGCAGCTCCGGACTAGCGGGGGGGCGAGAGACCCAGTACTTC.

The chain has TRBV19 and TRBJ1-5; 7 bases fit TRBD1. The CDR3 totals 19 residues. Germline loops: CDR1 LNHDA, CDR2 SQIVND (reference sequence). V lost 1 base and J lost 0; bases outside the gene matches: 12. CDR3 coding DNA: TGTGCCAGTAGTATAGGGAACAGGGGCCCGGAATATAGCAATCAGCCCCAGCATTTT. Amino acid sequence: CASSIGNRGPEYSNQPQHF. Together with reference TRBV19 and TRBJ1-5, the CDR3 gives the full variable domain: DGGITQSPKYLFRKEGQNVTLSCEQNLNHDAMYWYRQDPGQGLRLIYYSQIVNDFQKGDIAEGYSVSREKKESFPLTVTSAQKNPTAFYLCASSIGNRGPEYSNQPQHFGDGTRLSIL.

The V call is TRBV24-1, the J call TRBJ1-2, with D maybe TRBD1 (5 bases). In germline, CDR1 is KGHDR, CDR2 SFDVKD. Trimming pared 3 bases from V and 4 bases from J, leaving 20 bases between. The CDR3 loop spans 17 amino acids. The CDR3 here is CATSDVLRIRVLYGYTF. CDR3 sequence (DNA): TGTGCCACCAGTGATGTCCTTAGGATCAGGGTTCTCTATGGCTACACCTTC.

This clone was counted a single time. The chain employs TRBV7-9 and TRBJ1-1; no reliable D call. With 5 bases removed from V and 1 base from J, the gap between germline ends came to 11 bases. Germline lookup yields CDR1 SEHNR and CDR2 FQNEAQ (reference sequence). There are 14 residues in the CDR3. CDR3 in DNA: TGTGCCAGCAGCCAGGATTTGGGGAACACTGAAGCTTTCTTT. Translating it yields CASSQDLGNTEAFF.